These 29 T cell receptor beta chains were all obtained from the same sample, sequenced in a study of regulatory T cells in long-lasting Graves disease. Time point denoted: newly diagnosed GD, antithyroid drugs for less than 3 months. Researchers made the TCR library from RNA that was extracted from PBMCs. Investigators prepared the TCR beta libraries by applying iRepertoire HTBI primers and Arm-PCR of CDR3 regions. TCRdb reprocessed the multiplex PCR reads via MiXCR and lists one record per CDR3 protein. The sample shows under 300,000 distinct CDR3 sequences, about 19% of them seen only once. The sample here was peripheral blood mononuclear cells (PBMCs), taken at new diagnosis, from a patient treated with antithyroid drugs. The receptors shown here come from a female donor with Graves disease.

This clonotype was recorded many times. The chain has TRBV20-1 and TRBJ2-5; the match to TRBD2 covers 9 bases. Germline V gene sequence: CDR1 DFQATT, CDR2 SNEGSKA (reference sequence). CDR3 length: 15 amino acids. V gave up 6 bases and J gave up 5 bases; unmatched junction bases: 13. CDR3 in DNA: TGCAGTGCGACTAGGCCCCTAGCGGGAAGGGAGACCCAGTACTTC. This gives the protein CSATRPLAGRETQYF.

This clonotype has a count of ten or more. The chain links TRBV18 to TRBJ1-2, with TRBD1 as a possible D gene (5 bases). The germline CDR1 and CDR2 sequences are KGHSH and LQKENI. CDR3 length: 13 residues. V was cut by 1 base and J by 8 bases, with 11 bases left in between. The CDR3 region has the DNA TGTGCCAGCTCACCACAGAGGGACTGGGGCTACACCTTC. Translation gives CASSPQRDWGYTF.

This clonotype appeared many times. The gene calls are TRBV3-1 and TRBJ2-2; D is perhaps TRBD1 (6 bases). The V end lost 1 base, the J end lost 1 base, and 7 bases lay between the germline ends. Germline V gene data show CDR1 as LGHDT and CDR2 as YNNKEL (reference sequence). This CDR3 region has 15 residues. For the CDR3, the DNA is TGTGCCAGCAGCCAAGCGACAGGGAACACCGGGGAGCTGTTTTTT. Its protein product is CASSQATGNTGELFF.

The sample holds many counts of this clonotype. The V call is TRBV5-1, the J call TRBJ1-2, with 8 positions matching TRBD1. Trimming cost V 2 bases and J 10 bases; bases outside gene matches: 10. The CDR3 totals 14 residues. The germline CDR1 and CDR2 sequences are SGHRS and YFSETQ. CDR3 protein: CASSFAGGDRPYTF. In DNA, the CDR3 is TGCGCCAGCAGCTTTGCAGGGGGCGATCGACCCTACACCTTC.

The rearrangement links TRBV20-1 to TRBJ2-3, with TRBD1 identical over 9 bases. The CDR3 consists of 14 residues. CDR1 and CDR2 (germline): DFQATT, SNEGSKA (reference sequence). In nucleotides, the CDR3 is TGCAGAGTTCAACAGGGGGCGAATATAGATACGCAGTATTTT. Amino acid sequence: CRVQQGANIDTQYF.

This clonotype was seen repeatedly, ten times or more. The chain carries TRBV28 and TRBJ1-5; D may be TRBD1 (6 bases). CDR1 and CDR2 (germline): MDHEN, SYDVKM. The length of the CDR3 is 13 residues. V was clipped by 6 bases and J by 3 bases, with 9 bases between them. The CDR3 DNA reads TGTGCCAGCAGGGACAGTCCCAATCAGCCCCAGCATTTT. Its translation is CASRDSPNQPQHF.

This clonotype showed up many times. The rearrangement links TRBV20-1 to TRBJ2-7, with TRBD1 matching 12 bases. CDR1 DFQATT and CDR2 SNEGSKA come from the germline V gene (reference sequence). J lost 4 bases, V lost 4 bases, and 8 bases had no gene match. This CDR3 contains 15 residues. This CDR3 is CSANHGTGGRYEQYF. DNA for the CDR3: TGCAGTGCTAATCACGGGACAGGGGGCCGGTACGAGCAGTACTTC.

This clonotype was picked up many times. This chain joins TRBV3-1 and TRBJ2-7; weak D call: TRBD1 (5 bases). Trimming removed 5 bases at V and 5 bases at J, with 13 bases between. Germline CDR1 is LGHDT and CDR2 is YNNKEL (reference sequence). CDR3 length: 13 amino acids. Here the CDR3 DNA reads TGTGCCAGCAGCACTAATCAGGGTAACGAGCAGTACTTC. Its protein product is CASSTNQGNEQYF.

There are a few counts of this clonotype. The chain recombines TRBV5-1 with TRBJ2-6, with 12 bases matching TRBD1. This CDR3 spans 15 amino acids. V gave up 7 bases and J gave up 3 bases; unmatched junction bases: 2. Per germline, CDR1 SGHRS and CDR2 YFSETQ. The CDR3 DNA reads TGCGCCAGCGGGACAGGGGGCGATGGGGCCAACGTCCTGACTTTC. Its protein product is CASGTGGDGANVLTF.

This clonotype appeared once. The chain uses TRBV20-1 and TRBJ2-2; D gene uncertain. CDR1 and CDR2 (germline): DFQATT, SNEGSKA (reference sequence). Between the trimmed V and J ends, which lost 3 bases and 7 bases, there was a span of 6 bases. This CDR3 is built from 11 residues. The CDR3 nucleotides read TGCAGTGCTAGGGGTAGCGGGGAGCTGTTTTTT. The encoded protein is CSARGSGELFF.

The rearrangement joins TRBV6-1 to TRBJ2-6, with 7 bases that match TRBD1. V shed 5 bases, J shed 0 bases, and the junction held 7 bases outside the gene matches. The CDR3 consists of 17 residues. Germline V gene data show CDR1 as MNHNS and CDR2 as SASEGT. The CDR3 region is CASSQQGIDSGANVLTF. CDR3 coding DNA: TGTGCCAGCAGTCAACAGGGGATAGACTCTGGGGCCAACGTCCTGACTTTC.

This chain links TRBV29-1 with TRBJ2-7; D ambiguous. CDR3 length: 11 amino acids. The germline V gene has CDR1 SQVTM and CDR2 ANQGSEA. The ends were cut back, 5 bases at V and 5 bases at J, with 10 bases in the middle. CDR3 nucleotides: TGCAGCGTTCATACTGGGGACGAGCAGTACTTC. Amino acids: CSVHTGDEQYF.

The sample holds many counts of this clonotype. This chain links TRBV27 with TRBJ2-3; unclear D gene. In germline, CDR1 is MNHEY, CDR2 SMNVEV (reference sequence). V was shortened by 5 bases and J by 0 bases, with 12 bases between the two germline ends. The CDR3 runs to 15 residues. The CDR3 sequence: CASSTTRLSTDTQYF. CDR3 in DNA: TGTGCCAGCAGTACAACCCGGCTCAGCACAGATACGCAGTATTTT.

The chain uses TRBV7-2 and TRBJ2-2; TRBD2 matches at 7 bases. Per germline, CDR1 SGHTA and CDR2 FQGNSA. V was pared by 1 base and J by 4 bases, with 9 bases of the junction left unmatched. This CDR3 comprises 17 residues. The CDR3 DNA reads TGTGCCAGCAGCTTAGATGGGAGGGAGCGGGTCACCGGGGAGCTGTTTTTT. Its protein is CASSLDGRERVTGELFF. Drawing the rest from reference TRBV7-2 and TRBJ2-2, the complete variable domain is GAGVSQSPSNKVTEKGKDVELRCDPISGHTALYWYRQSLGQGLEFLIYFQGNSAPDKSGLPSDRFSAERTGGSVSTLTIQRTQQEDSAVYLCASSLDGRERVTGELFFGEGSRLTVL.

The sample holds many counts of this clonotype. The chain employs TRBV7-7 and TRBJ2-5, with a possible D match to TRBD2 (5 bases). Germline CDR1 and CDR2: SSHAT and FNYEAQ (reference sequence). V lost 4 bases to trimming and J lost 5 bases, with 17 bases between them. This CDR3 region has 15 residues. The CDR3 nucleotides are TGTGCCAGCAGCTCAAACCGGAGGCCCGAGGAGACCCAGTACTTC. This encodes CASSSNRRPEETQYF.

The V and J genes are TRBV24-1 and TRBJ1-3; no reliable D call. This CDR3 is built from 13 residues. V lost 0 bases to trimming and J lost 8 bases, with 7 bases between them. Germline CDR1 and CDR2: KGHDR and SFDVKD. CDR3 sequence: CATSDLGSDTIYF. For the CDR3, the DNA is TGTGCCACCAGTGATTTGGGGTCGGACACCATATATTTT.

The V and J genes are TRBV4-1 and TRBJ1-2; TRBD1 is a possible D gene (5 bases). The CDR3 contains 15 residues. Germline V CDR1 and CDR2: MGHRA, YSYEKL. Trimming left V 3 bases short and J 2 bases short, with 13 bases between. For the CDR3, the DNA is TGCGCCAGCAGCCACGCCGGGACGGGAAACTATGGCTACACCTTC. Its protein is CASSHAGTGNYGYTF.

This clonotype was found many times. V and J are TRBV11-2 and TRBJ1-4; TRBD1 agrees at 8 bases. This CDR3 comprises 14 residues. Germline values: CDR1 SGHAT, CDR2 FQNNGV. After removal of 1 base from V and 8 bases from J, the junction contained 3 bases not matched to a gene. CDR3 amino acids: CASSLGTGREKLFF. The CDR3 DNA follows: TGTGCCAGCAGCTTAGGGACAGGGCGCGAAAAACTGTTTTTT.

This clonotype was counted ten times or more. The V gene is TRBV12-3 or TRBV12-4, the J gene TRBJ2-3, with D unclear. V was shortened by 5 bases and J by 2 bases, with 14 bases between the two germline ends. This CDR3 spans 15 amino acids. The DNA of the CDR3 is TGTGCCAGCAGTCCCGGATGGACGGACACAGATACGCAGTATTTT. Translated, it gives CASSPGWTDTDTQYF.

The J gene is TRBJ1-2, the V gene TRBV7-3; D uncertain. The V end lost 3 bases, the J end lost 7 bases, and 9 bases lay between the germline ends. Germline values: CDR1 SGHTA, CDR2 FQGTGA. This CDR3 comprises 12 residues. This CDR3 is CASSFWVSGYTF. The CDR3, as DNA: TGTGCCAGCAGCTTCTGGGTTTCTGGCTACACCTTC.

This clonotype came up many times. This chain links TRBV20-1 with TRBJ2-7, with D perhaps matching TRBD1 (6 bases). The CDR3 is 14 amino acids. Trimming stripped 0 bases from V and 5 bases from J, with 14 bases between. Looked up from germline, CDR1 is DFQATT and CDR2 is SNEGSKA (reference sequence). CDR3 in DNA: TGCAGTGCTAGAGATCAGTCAGGGGTCCACGAGCAGTACTTC. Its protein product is CSARDQSGVHEQYF.

CDR3 amino acids: CASSADGSNQPQHF. For the CDR3, the DNA is TGTGCCAGCTCTGCGGACGGTAGCAATCAGCCCCAGCATTTT. This chain links TRBV27 with TRBJ1-5; no definite D call. The CDR3 runs 14 residues. Looked up from germline, CDR1 is MNHEY and CDR2 is SMNVEV (reference sequence). V was clipped by 8 bases and J by 0 bases, with 11 bases between them.

Here the CDR3 DNA reads TGCGCCAGCAGTTCACTAGCGGGGGTGAGTGAGCAGTTCTTC. Protein sequence: CASSSLAGVSEQFF. The chain recombines TRBV5-1 with TRBJ2-7; 11 nucleotides align to TRBD2. The assigned J gene may be wrong: the sequence end matches TRBJ2-1 better. Germline lookup yields CDR1 SGHRS and CDR2 YFSETQ. This CDR3 has 14 residues.

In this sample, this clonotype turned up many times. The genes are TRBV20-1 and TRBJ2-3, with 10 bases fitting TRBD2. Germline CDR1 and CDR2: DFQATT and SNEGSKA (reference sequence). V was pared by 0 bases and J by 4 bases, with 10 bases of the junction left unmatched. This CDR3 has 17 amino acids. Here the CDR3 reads CSARDYGSGRVPDTQYF. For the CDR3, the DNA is TGCAGTGCTAGAGATTATGGGAGCGGGAGGGTCCCAGATACGCAGTATTTT.

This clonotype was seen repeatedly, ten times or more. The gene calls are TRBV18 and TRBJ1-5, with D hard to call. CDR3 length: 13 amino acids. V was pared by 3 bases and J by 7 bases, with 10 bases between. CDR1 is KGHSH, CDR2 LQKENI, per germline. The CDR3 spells CASSPSLGQPQHF. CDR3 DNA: TGTGCCAGCTCACCGTCCCTCGGGCAGCCCCAGCATTTT. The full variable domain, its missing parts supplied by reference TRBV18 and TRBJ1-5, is NAGVMQNPRHLVRRRGQEARLRCSPMKGHSHVYWYRQLPEEGLKFMVYLQKENIIDESGMPKERFSAEFPKEGPSILRIQQVVRGDSAAYFCASSPSLGQPQHFGDGTRLSIL.

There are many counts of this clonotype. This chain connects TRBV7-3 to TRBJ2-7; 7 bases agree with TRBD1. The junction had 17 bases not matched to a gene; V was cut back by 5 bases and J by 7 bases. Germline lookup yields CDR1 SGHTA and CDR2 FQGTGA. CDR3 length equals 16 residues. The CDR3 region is CASSLNQPGQSREQYF. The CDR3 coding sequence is TGTGCCAGCAGCCTCAACCAGCCGGGACAGAGTAGGGAGCAGTACTTC.

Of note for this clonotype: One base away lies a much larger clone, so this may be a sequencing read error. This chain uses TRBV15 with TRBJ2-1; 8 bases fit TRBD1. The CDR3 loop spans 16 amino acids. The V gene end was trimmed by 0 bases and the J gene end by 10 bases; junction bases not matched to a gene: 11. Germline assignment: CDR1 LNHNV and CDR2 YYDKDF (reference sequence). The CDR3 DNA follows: TGTGCCACCAGCAGAGATTTGCAGGGGGCATCCTACGAGCAGTTCTTC. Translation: CATSRDLQGASYEQFF.

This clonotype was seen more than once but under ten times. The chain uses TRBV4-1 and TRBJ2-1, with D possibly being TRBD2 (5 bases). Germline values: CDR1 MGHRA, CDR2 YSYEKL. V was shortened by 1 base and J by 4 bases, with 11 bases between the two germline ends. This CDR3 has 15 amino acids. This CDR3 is CASSQGQRTYNEQFF. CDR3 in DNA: TGCGCCAGCAGCCAAGGTCAGCGGACTTACAATGAGCAGTTCTTC.

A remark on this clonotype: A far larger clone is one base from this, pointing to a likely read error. CDR3 loop: CASSLVAGGIDTQYF. The CDR3 coding sequence is TGTGCCAGCAGCTTAGTTGCGGGAGGCATAGATACGCAGTATTTT. This chain connects TRBV7-2 to TRBJ2-1, with TRBD2 identical over 8 bases. The J call may be incorrect, as the DNA end agrees better with TRBJ2-3. This CDR3 region has 15 residues. The germline gives CDR1 SGHTA, CDR2 FQGNSA.